What follows describes a single TCR beta chain. Trimming took 4 bases from V and 8 from J; bases not matched to a gene: 12. CDR1 is MGHRA and CDR2 is YSYEKL in the germline V gene. The CDR3 consists of 15 residues. The data derive from a study of cytomegalovirus exposure and HLA in healthy donors. Study-level background: Within the Caucasian-associated ancestry cluster were 65% to 85% of the roughly 400 genotyped donors.

The PCR contained 60 Vbeta and 13 Jbeta primers. Sequenced by immunoSEQ multiplex PCR; TCRdb stores in-frame clones only, minus some. Of about 140,000 clones in the sample, around 80% are singletons; the top ten hold about 3.2%. The chain is built from TRBV4-1 and TRBJ1-2, with 8 bases fitting TRBD1. Sequencing was performed on PBMCs. This sequence was found in a man between 18 and 35 years old in good health and CMV-seropositive. The CDR3 sequence is CASSRVPGQGVGYTF. The CDR3 coding sequence is TGCGCCAGCAGCCGGGTCCCCGGACAGGGAGTGGGCTACACCTTC.